The T cell receptor (beta chain) described here comes from a study of blood T cells in healthy people across ages (dated by TCRdb to between 2015 and 2017). Broadly, across the study: In model experiments, roughly one uniquely barcoded TCR beta cDNA molecule per two T cells was captured by template switching. Donors were grouped into four age groups: young (average 16 years), middle-aged (around 39), aged (about 59) and long-lived (around 80). Donors of different ages were randomly distributed across sequencing lanes to avoid experimental bias. For two donors (one aged 18 to 29 and one aged 80 or older), the study analyzed two additional independent replicas of 1 million unique cDNA reads from the same blood draw. To track age-related changes in TCR beta repertoire diversity, the study relied on deep sequencing normalized with unique cDNA molecular identifiers. The paper as a whole reports these results and caveats: Estimates of total diversity based on one million sequenced T cells were regarded as lower bounds and as underestimates. Observed TCR beta diversity per million T cells fell roughly linearly with age, and a significant reduction was already apparent by age around 36. Because donor CMV infection status was unknown, age-related changes in expanded clonotypes were potentially confounded. Compared with the aged group, the long-lived group had more naive CD4+ T cells, fewer expanded clones and increased TCR diversity, a pattern suggesting age selection. Bulk unsorted PBMC profiling prevented conclusive comparison of naive and antigen-experienced compartments. The percentage of naive T cells measured by flow cytometry correlated strongly with observed TCR beta diversity.

To prepare the library, 5' RACE was applied. Sequencing used an Illumina HiSeq 2500. A second PCR of roughly 7 to 11 cycles was performed with a sample-barcoded 5' primer and a J-beta primer mix. A template-switch 5' adaptor carrying 12 random nucleotides introduced a unique molecular identifier onto each TCR beta cDNA molecule. Each sample yielded at least 3 million CDR3-containing paired-end reads. First-strand cDNA synthesis was performed from all RNA using the Mint cDNA synthesis kit, with priming by a TRBC-specific oligonucleotide. All cDNA was treated with uracil-DNA glycosylase and then went through a first 18-cycle PCR with the universal primers M1SS and BC2_uni_R. From the authors' description of their analysis: For normalization, 1 million high-quality reads were randomly selected from each sample, with every read carrying a distinct molecular identifier. Reads with shared molecular identifiers were discarded instead of being binned into consensus sequences. MiTCR, run with a Q25 quality threshold and the strictest error-elimination algorithm, handled CDR3 identification, clonotype clustering and error correction. A nonparametric unseen species model with Euler transformation was used to estimate a lower bound on total TCR beta diversity. The public reads were quality trimmed at Q25 with fastp and then assembled into clones with MiXCR by TCRdb, keeping productive beta chains. Rows merge per CDR3 protein into single entries with the most common DNA and genes. V and J calls and clone size were set by TCRdb, not the authors. This sample holds some 790,000 distinct CDR3 sequences; under 35% were observed only once. The ten largest clonotypes hold approximately 15% of the sample.

Donors were a few dozen systemically healthy Caucasian individuals from Russia aged roughly 6 to 90 years. Roughly 11 milliliters of peripheral blood were drawn from each donor into EDTA-treated Vacutainer tubes. Ficoll-Paque density-gradient centrifugation was used to isolate PBMCs, with at least 6 million obtained per sample. Total RNA was extracted from PBMCs with Trizol reagent, with at least 6 micrograms obtained per sample. The percentages of naive CD45RAhigh/CD27high T cells were determined by flow cytometry on a PBMC aliquot from every donor. From the germline V gene (reference sequence), CDR1 is GTSNPN and CDR2 is SVGIG. Cut back by 5 bases and 5 bases, the V and J ends lie 22 bases apart. The CDR3 contains 16 residues, cysteine and phenylalanine counted. Only the CDR3 portion is preserved as DNA: 48 bases, with reading frame beginning at the first base. This clonotype appeared a few times. This clone's antigen is unknown. No much larger clonotype is one base removed from it; base qualities were not supplied.

Sequencing was done on a sample of blood. The sequence links TRBV30 to TRBJ2-1; D gene: possibly TRBD1, on 6 matching bases. The receptor's source is a woman older than 75 in good health. In nucleotides, the sequence is TGTGCCTGGGGACGCCCTACAACCAACAGGGACAATGAGCAGTTCTTC. It encodes CAWGRPTTNRDNEQFF.